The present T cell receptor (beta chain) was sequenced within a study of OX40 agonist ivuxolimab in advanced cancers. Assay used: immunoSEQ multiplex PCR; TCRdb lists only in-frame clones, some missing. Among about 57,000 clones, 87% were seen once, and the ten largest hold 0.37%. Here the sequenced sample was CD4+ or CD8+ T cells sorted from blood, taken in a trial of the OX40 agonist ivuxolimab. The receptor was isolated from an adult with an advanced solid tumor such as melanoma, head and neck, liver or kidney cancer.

This CDR3 reads CASSQEPGQFNYGYTF. The CDR3, as DNA: TGCGCCAGCAGCCAAGAGCCCGGACAGTTTAACTATGGCTACACCTTC. The chain combines TRBV4-1 with TRBJ1-2; weak D call: TRBD1 (6 bases). Trimming took 0 bases from V and 1 from J, leaving 12 bases between them. This CDR3 has 16 residues. Germline lookup yields CDR1 MGHRA and CDR2 YSYEKL.